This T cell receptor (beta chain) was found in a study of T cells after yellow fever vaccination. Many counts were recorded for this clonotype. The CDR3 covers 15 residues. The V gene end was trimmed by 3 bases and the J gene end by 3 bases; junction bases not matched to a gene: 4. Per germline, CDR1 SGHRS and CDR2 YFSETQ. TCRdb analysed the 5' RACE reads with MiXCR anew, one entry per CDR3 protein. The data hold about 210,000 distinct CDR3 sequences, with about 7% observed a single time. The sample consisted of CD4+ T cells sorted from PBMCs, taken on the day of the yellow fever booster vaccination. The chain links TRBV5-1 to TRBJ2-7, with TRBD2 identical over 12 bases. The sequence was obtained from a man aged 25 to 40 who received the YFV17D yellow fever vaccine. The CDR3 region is CASSSGTSGFYEQYF. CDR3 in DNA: TGCGCCAGCAGCTCGGGGACTAGCGGGTTCTACGAGCAGTACTTC.